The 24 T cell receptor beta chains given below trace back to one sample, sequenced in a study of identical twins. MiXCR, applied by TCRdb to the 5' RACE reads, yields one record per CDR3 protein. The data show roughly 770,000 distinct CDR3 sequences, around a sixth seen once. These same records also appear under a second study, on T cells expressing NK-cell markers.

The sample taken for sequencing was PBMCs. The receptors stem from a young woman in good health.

DNA for the CDR3: TGTGCCAGCAGCCCCGGTCAAGCGGGGACACCCTCCTACGAGCAGTACTTC. Its protein product is CASSPGQAGTPSYEQYF. The V gene is TRBV5-4, the J gene TRBJ2-7, with D possibly being TRBD2 (7 bases). The CDR3 runs to 17 residues. Per the germline V gene, CDR1 is SGHNT and CDR2 is YYREEE (reference sequence). The germline V and J ends were trimmed by 4 bases and 0 bases, with 20 bases remaining between them.

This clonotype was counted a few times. The CDR3 here is CASSDRVPSKLTDTQYF. The CDR3 nucleotides read TGCGCCAGCAGCGACCGGGTCCCAAGTAAACTCACAGATACGCAGTATTTT. The chain recombines TRBV5-1 with TRBJ2-3; D remains unclear. CDR1 is SGHRS and CDR2 is YFSETQ in the germline V gene. V was cut by 4 bases and J by 2 bases, with 20 bases left in between. This CDR3 contains 17 residues.

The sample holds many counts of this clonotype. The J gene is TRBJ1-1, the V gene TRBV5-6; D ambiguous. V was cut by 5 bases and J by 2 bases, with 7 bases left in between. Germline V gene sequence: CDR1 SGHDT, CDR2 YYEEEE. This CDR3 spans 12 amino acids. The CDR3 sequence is CASSFTNTEAFF. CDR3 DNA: TGTGCCAGCAGTTTTACTAACACTGAAGCTTTCTTT.

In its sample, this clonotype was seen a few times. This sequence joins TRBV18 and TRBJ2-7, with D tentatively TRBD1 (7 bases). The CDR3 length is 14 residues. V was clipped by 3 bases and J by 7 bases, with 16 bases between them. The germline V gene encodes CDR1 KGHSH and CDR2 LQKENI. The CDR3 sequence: CASSPQGRGREQYF. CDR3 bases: TGTGCCAGCTCACCCCAGGGCAGGGGGAGGGAGCAGTACTTC.

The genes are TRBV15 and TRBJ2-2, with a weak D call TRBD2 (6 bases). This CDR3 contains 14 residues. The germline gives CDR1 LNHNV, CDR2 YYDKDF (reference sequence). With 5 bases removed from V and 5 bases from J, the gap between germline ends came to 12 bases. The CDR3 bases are TGTGCCACCAGCGGTCCGGAGGGGACCGGGGAGCTGTTTTTT. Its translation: CATSGPEGTGELFF.

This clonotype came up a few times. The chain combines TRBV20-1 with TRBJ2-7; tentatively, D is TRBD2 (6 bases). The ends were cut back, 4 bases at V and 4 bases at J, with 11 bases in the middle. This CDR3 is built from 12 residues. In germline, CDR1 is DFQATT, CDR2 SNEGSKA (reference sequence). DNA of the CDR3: TGCAGTGCTACCCCGGGGGAGTACGAGCAGTACTTC. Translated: CSATPGEYEQYF.

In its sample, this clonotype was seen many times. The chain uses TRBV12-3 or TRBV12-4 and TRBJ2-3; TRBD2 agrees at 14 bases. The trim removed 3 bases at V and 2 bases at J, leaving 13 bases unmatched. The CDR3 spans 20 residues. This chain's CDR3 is CASSLVTGLAGVYSTDTQYF. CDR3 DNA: TGTGCCAGCAGTTTGGTTACGGGACTAGCGGGAGTGTATTCCACAGATACGCAGTATTTT.

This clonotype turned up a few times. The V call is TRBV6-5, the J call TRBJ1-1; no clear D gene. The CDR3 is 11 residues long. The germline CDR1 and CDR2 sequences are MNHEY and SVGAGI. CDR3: CVAGGDTEAFF. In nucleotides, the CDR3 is TGTGTCGCAGGCGGAGACACTGAAGCTTTCTTT.

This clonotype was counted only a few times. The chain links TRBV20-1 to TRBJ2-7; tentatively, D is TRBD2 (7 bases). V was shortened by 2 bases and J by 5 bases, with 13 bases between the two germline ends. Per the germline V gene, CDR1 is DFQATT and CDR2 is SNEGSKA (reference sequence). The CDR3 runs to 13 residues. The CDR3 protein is CSARIGGENEQYF. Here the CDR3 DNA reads TGCAGTGCTAGAATAGGGGGGGAAAACGAGCAGTACTTC.

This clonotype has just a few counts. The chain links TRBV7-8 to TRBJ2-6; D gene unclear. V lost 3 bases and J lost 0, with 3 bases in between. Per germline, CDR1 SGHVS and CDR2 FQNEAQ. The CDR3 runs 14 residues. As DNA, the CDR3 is TGTGCCAGCAGCTTTATCTCTGGGGCCAACGTCCTGACTTTC. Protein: CASSFISGANVLTF.

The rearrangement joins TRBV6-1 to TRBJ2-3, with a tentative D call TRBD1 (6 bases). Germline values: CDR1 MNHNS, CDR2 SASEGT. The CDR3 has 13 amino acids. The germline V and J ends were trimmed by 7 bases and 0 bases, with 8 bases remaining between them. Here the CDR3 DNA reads TGTGCCAGCAACAGGGTTAGCACAGATACGCAGTATTTT. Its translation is CASNRVSTDTQYF.

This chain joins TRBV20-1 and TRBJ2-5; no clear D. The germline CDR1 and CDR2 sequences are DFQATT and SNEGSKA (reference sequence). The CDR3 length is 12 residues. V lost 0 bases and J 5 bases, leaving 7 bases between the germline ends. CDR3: CSARDLRETQYF. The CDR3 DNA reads TGCAGTGCTAGAGATCTGCGGGAGACCCAGTACTTC.

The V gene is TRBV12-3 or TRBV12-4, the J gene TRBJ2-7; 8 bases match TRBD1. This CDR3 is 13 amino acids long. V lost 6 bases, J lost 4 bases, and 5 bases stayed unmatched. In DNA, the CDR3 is TGTGCCAGCAGCCAGGACAGGGAATACGAGCAGTACTTC. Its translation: CASSQDREYEQYF.

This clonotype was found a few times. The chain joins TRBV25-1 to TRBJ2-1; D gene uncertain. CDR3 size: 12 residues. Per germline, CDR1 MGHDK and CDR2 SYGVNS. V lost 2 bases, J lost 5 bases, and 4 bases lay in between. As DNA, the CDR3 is TGTGCCAGCAGTGAACCTCACAATGAGCAGTTCTTC. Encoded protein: CASSEPHNEQFF.

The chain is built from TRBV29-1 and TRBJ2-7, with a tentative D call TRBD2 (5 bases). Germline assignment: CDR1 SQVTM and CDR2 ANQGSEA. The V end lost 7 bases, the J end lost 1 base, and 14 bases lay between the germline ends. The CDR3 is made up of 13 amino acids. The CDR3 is CSAREPTSYEQYF. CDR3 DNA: TGCAGCGCCCGGGAACCTACTTCCTACGAGCAGTACTTC.

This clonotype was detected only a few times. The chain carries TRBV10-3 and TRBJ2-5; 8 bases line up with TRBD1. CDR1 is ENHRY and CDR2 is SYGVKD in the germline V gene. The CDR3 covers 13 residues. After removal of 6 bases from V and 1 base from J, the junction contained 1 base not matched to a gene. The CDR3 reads CAISQGAQETQYF. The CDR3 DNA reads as TGTGCCATCAGCCAGGGGGCCCAAGAGACCCAGTACTTC.

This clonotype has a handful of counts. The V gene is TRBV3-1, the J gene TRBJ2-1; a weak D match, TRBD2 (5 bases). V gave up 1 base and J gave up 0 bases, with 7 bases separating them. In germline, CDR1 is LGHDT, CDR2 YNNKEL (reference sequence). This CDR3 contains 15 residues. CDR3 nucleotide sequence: TGTGCCAGCAGCCAAGTGGGGAGCTCCTACAATGAGCAGTTCTTC. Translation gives CASSQVGSSYNEQFF.

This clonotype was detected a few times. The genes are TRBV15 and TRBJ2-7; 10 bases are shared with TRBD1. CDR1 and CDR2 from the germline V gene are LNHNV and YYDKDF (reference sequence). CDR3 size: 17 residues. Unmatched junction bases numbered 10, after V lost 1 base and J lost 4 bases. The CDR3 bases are TGTGCCACCAGCAGAGCCCTTCCCGGGACAGGGGTTTACGAGCAGTACTTC. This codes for CATSRALPGTGVYEQYF.

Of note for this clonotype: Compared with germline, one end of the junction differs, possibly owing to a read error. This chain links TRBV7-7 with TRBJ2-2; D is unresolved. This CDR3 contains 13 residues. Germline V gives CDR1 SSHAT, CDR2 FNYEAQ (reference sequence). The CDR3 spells CASSHTNTGELFF. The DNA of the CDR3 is TGTGCTAGCAGCCACACTAACACCGGGGAGCTGTTTTTT. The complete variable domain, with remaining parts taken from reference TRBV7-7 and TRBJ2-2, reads GAGVSQSPRYKVTKRGQDVTLRCDPISSHATLYWYQQALGQGPEFLTYFNYEAQPDKSGLPSDRFSAERPEGSISTLTIQRTEQRDSAMYRCASSHTNTGELFFGEGSRLTVL.

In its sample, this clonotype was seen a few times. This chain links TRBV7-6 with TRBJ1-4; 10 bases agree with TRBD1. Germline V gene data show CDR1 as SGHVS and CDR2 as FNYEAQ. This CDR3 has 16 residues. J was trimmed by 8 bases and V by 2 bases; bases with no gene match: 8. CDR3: CASSLFRGDRGEKLFF. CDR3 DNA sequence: TGTGCCAGCAGCTTATTCCGGGGGGACAGGGGCGAAAAACTGTTTTTT.

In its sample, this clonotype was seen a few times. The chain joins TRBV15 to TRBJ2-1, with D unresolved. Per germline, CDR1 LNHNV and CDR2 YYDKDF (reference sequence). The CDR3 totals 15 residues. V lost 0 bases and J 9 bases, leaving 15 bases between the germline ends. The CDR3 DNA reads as TGTGCCACCAGCAGAGACAACAGCCTTCCGGCTGAGCAGTTCTTC. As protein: CATSRDNSLPAEQFF.

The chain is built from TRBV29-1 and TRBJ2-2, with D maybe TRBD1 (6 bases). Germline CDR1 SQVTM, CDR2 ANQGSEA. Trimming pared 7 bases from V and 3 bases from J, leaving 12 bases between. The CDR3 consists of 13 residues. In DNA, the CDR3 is TGCAGCGCCAGACAGGTTGACACCGGGGAGCTGTTTTTT. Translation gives CSARQVDTGELFF.

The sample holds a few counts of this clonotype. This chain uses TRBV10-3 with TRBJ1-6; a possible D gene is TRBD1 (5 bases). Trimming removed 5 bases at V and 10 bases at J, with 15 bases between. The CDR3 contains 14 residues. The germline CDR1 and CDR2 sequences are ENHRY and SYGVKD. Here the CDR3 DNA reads TGTGCCATCAGTAAAGAGGAGGGGAGGTCACCCCTCCACTTT. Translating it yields CAISKEEGRSPLHF.

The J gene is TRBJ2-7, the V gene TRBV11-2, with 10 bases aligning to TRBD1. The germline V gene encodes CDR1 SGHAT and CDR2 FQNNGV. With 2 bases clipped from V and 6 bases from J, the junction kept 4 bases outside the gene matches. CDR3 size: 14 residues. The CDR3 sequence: CASSLRQGATEQYF. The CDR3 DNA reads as TGTGCCAGCAGCTTAAGACAGGGGGCTACCGAGCAGTACTTC.